The 9 T cell receptor beta chains below all came from one sample that was sequenced in a study of molecular identifiers for immune sequencing clone quantification. TCRdb re-analysed the PCR reads in MiXCR, keeping a single row per CDR3 protein. The profile shows about 320,000 distinct CDR3 sequences, 20% to 25% of them singletons. Sequencing input: naive CD8+ T cells from blood, with Jurkat cell RNA spiked in. Subset here: FACS-sorted CD8+CD4-CCR7+CD45RA+ naive T cells. All receptors derive from a human donor in good health. Some libraries in this study had Jurkat cell RNA spiked in.

The chain couples TRBV11-2 to TRBJ2-1; D remains unclear. From germline, CDR1 is SGHAT and CDR2 FQNNGV. Trimming removed 0 bases at V and 8 bases at J, with 11 bases between. There are 14 residues in the CDR3. Here the CDR3 reads CASSLDQLGDEQFF. As DNA, the CDR3 is TGTGCCAGCAGCTTAGATCAGTTGGGCGATGAGCAGTTCTTC.

This clonotype was seen ten or more times. For the CDR3, the DNA is TGTGCCAGCACAGGCTATCAGGGTTTCACAGATACGCAGTATTTT. This gives the protein CASTGYQGFTDTQYF. This chain links TRBV7-2 with TRBJ2-3, with D tentatively TRBD1 (5 bases). The germline V gene has CDR1 SGHTA and CDR2 FQGNSA. CDR3 length: 15 residues. The V end lost 7 bases, the J end lost 2 bases, and 16 bases lay between the germline ends.

This clonotype has a count of ten or more. The chain is built from TRBV7-8 and TRBJ1-5; D perhaps matches TRBD1 (5 bases). CDR1 SGHVS and CDR2 FQNEAQ come from the germline V gene. V was cut by 6 bases and J by 1 base, with 10 bases left in between. The CDR3 consists of 14 residues. This CDR3 reads CASSPGPSNQPQHF. The CDR3, as DNA: TGTGCCAGCAGTCCGGGACCAAGCAATCAGCCCCAGCATTTT.

This clonotype was observed at least ten times. The chain uses TRBV16 and TRBJ1-5; TRBD1 matches 7 bases. J lost 0 bases, V lost 2 bases, and 4 bases had no gene match. The CDR3 runs to 16 residues. Germline V gene lookup returns CDR1 KGHSY and CDR2 FQNENV. CDR3 bases: TGTGCCAGCAGCCAAGGACAGGAGCTTAGCAATCAGCCCCAGCATTTT. It codes for CASSQGQELSNQPQHF.

With regard to this clonotype: This may be a read error, as it is one base from a much larger clone. This chain connects TRBV9 to TRBJ2-2; maybe TRBD2 (7 bases). This CDR3 is built from 18 residues. The germline V gene has CDR1 SGDLS and CDR2 YYNGEE. The CDR3 loop is CASSPGEGLAVNTGERFF. Here the CDR3 DNA reads TGTGCCAGCAGCCCAGGGGAGGGGCTAGCGGTGAACACCGGGGAGCGGTTTTTT.

As for this clonotype: The CDR3 does not end in the conserved phenylalanine or tryptophan, so this is likely a read error. The chain carries TRBV19 and TRBJ2-2; no reliable D call. Trimming took 2 bases from V and 4 from J, leaving 11 bases between them. Germline CDR1 and CDR2: LNHDA and SQIVND (reference sequence). The CDR3 is made up of 15 amino acids. The CDR3 here is CASSILGFGTGELFS. CDR3 sequence (DNA): TGTGCCAGTAGTATACTAGGCTTCGGCACCGGGGAGCTGTTTTCT.

This clonotype has ten or more counts. V is TRBV4-3 and J is TRBJ2-7, with 8 bases aligning to TRBD1. V shed 1 base, J shed 5 bases, and the junction held 4 bases outside the gene matches. Germline CDR1 LGHNA, CDR2 YSLEER. CDR3 size: 14 residues. CDR3 sequence reads: CASSQGQGIHEQYF. The CDR3 region has the DNA TGCGCCAGCAGCCAAGGACAGGGGATCCACGAGCAGTACTTC.

This clonotype has at least ten counts. V and J are TRBV19 and TRBJ2-5; the match to TRBD1 covers 7 bases. The CDR3 has 17 amino acids. The J segment lost 5 bases and the V segment lost 4 bases, leaving 16 bases of the junction unmatched. The germline CDR1 and CDR2 sequences are LNHDA and SQIVND (reference sequence). The CDR3 DNA follows: TGTGCCAGTAGTACACACGGGACAGTCGTCGAGAGGGAGACCCAGTACTTC. Amino acids: CASSTHGTVVERETQYF.

This chain joins TRBV4-3 and TRBJ2-7; D is undetermined. CDR1 is LGHNA and CDR2 is YSLEER in the germline V gene. V lost 0 bases to trimming and J lost 3 bases, with 12 bases between them. This CDR3 is 15 amino acids long. The CDR3 nucleotides are TGCGCCAGCAGCCAAGAGGCCGGGCCTAGCTACGAGCAGTACTTC. Translated, it gives CASSQEAGPSYEQYF.